The 5 T cell receptor beta chains given below trace back to one sample, sequenced in a study of molecular identifiers for immune sequencing clone quantification. TCRdb recomputed calls from the PCR reads with MiXCR, one row per CDR3 protein. Of hundreds of thousands of distinct CDR3 sequences listed, around 25% are singletons. The sample taken for sequencing was naive CD8+ T cells from blood, with Jurkat cell RNA spiked in. Subset denoted: FACS-sorted CD8+CD4-CCR7+CD45RA+ naive T cells. All receptors come from a human donor in good health. Some libraries in this study had Jurkat cell RNA spiked in.

Comment on this clonotype: A far larger clone is one nucleotide away, so this likely arose from a read error. The chain links TRBV30 to TRBJ2-7, with D unclear. The germline CDR1 and CDR2 sequences are GTSNPN and SVGIG (reference sequence). There are 11 residues in the CDR3. CDR3 residues: CAWSVAYEQHF. CDR3 nucleotide sequence: TGTGCCTGGAGTGTAGCCTACGAGCAGCACTTC.

Note on this clonotype: A much larger clone lies a single base off, so this may be a read error. This chain joins TRBV7-9 and TRBJ1-1, with TRBD1 as a possible D gene (5 bases). CDR1 and CDR2 from the germline V gene are SEHNR and FQNEAQ (reference sequence). Trimming removed 4 bases from V and 0 bases from J, with 12 bases in between. The CDR3 runs to 15 residues. CDR3 sequence reads: CASSSRTRMNTEAFF. CDR3 in DNA: TGTGCCAGCAGCTCCCGGACAAGAATGAACACTGAAGCTTTCTTT.

This clonotype was observed a few times. It may be a read error: a sequence one base away is much more abundant. J is TRBJ2-3 and V is TRBV29-1; tentative D call: TRBD1 (6 bases). This CDR3 contains 14 residues. Germline assignment: CDR1 SQVTM and CDR2 ANQGSEA. Trimming took off 7 bases at V and 8 bases at J, with 22 bases between the two ends. CDR3 in DNA: TGCAGCGGCGAACCAGGGGTGGGCTCAGGTACGCAGTATTTT. Protein: CSGEPGVGSGTQYF.

Regarding this clonotype: A junction end diverges from the germline sequence, so it may reflect a read error. This chain links TRBV4-3 with TRBJ2-7, with D maybe TRBD1 (6 bases). The CDR3 totals 16 residues. Per the germline V gene, CDR1 is LGHNA and CDR2 is YSLEER. As DNA, the CDR3 is TGCGCCAGCAGCCAAGATTTTGGGGGCGCCGGCTACAAGCAGTACTTC. It codes for CASSQDFGGAGYKQYF.

J is TRBJ2-3 and V is TRBV7-9; 12 bases match TRBD1. The ends lost 6 bases at V and 4 bases at J; junction bases unmatched: 20. Germline V gives CDR1 SEHNR, CDR2 FQNEAQ (reference sequence). The CDR3 length is 20 residues. CDR3 amino acids: CASSSTHKPRDRGLADTQYF. CDR3 DNA sequence: TGTGCCAGCAGTTCAACGCACAAGCCCAGGGACAGGGGGCTGGCAGATACGCAGTATTTT.